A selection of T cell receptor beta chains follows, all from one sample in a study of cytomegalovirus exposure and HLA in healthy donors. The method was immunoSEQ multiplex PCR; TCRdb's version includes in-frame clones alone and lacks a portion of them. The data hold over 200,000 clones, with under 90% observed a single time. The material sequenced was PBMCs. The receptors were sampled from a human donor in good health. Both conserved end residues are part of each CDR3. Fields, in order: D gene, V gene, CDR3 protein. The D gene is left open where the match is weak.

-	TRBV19	CASSMQAFGETQYF
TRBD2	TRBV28	CASSLLAGTGELFF
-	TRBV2	CASSEGDDYRSEQYF
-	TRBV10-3	CAISSGDLLDGYTF
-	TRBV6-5	CASSYSGRGNTIYF
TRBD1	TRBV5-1	CASSFRDRGSGTEAFF
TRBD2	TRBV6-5	CASSPQLAGPNEQFF
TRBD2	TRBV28	CASSLYLLWGGSSYNEQFF
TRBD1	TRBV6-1	CASSDGQGGAEAFF
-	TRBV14	CASSQFRGNTEAFF
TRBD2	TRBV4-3	CASSPGLAGAYNEQFF
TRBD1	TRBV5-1	CASRQEGGADTQYF
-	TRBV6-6	CASSYSRGLSGNTIYF
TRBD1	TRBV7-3	CASSLNVGTGVGETQYF
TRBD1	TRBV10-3	CAIRSVGGSLGTEAFF
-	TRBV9	CASRGGAEGYTF
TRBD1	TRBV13	CASSIYPGQGIGADTQYF
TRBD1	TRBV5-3	CARSSETGGDSTLYF
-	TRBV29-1	CSVEEIDRWSYEQYF
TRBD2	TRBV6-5	CASSSEEGLGVYEQYF
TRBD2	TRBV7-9	CASTLVGGASGRIYEQYF
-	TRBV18	CASSPTGKANEKLFF
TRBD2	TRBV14	CASSPIRLADFYNEQFF
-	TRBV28	CASIPAGKIEKLFF
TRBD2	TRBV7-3	CASSLTGGSGSEQYF
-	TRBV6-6	CASSYRGPSTDTQYF
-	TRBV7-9	CASSGPGLRPYEQYF
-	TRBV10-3	CASSTGNTEAFF
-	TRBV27	CASSFLQGPRHEQFF
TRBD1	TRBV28	CASSYGRGYQPQHF
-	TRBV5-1	CASSLAGGTNTEAFF
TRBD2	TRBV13	CASASGIVDTQYF
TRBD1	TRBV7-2	CASSLAGTGYTEAFF
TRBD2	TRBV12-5	CASGLGLAGTGELFF
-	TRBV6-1	CASSDRGYGYTF
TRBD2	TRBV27	CASSLSRLAEAGEQFF
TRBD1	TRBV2	CATGNLGQGHYEQYF
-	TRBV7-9	CASSLGGDTEAFF